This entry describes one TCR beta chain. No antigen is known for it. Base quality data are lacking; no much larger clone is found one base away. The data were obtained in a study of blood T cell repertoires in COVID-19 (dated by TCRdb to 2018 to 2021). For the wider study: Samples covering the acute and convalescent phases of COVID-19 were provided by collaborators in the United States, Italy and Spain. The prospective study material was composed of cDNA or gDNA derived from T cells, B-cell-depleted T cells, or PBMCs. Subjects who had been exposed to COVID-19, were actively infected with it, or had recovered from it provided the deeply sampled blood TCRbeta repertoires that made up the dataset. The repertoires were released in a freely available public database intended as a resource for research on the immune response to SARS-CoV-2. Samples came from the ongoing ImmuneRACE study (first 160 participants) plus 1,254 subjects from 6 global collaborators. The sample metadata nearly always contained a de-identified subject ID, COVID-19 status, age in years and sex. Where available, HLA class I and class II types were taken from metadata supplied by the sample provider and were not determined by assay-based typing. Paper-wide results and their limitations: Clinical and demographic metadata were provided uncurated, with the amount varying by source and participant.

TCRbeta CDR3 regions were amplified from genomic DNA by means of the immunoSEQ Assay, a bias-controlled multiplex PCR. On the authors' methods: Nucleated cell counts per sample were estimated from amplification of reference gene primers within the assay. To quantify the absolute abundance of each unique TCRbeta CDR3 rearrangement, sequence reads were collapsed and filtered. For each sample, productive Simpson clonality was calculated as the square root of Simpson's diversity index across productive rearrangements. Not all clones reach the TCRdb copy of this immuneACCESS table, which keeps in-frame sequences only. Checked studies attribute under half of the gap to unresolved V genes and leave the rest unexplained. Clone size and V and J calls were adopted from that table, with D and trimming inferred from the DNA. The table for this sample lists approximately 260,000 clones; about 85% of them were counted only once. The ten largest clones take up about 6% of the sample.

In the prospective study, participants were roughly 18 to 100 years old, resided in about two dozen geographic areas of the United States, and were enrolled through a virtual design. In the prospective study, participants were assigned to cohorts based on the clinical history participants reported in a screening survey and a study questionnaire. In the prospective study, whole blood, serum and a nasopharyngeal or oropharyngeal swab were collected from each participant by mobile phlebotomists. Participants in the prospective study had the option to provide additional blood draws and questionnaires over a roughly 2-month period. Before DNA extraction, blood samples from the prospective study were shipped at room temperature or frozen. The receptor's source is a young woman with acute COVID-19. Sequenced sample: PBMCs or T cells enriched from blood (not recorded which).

Here is the DNA: TGTGCCAGCAGCTTAGATCTTTCCTATGGCTACACCTTC. This encodes CASSLDLSYGYTF. The sequence is built from TRBV11-2 and TRBJ1-2; no D segment can be confidently identified. From its cysteine to its phenylalanine, the CDR3 spans 13 amino acids. Just the 39-base CDR3 DNA is kept, in frame starting at base 1. V is pared back by 0 bases and J by 4 bases, with 6 bases lying between the germline termini. CDR1 and CDR2, looked up from the germline V gene, are SGHAT and FQNNGV.